This T cell receptor (beta chain) was obtained from a study of regulatory T cells in long-lasting Graves disease. On the study more broadly: Antithyroid drugs had been taken by newly diagnosed Graves' patients for under 3 months.

Construction of the TCR beta libraries employed iRepertoire HTBI primers in conjunction with Arm-PCR of CDR3 regions. As handled by the study authors: Identification yielded approximately 67 TRBV and around 15 TRBJ segments across samples. From the multiplex PCR reads, TCRdb called clonotypes with MiXCR, one entry per CDR3 protein. The V and J calls follow TCRdb's processing rather than the paper's. The data contain a few hundred thousand distinct CDR3 sequences, around 11% of them seen just once; the ten biggest clones take up about 20%. The time point is: newly diagnosed GD, antithyroid drugs for less than 3 months. Preparation of the TCR library used RNA extracted from PBMCs. The same specimen was also included in a second study, on T cells in Graves' hyperthyroidism and ophthalmopathy. That investigation notes: The HTBI set primed first-round TCR CDR3 RT-PCR.

The input for sequencing was peripheral blood mononuclear cells (PBMCs), taken at new diagnosis, from a patient treated with antithyroid drugs. The TCR sequence derives from a woman aged 18 to 35 with Graves disease.

DNA of the CDR3: TGTGCCAGCAGCTATGGGACAGCCTACGAGCAGTACGTC. It translates to CASSYGTAYEQYV. The chain is built from TRBV11-2 and TRBJ2-7; TRBD1 agrees at 7 bases. The CDR3 is 13 amino acids. Trimming removed 4 bases from V and 2 bases from J; junction bases left unmatched: 2. Per germline, CDR1 SGHAT and CDR2 FQNNGV.